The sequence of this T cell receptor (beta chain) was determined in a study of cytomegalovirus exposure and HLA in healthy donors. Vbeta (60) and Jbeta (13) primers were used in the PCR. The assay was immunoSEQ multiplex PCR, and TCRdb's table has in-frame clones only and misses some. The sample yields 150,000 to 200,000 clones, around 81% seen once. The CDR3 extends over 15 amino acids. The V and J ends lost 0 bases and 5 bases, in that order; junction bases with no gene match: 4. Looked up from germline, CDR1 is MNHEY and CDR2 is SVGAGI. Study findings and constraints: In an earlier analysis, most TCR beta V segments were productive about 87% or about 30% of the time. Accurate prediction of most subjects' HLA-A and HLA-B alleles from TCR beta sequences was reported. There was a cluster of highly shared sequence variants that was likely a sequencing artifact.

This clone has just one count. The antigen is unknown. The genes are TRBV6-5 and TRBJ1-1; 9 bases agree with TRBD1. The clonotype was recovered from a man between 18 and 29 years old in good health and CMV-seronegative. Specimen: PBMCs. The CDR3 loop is CASSYSGQGSTEAFF. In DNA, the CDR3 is TGTGCCAGCAGTTACTCCGGACAGGGGTCGACTGAAGCTTTCTTT.